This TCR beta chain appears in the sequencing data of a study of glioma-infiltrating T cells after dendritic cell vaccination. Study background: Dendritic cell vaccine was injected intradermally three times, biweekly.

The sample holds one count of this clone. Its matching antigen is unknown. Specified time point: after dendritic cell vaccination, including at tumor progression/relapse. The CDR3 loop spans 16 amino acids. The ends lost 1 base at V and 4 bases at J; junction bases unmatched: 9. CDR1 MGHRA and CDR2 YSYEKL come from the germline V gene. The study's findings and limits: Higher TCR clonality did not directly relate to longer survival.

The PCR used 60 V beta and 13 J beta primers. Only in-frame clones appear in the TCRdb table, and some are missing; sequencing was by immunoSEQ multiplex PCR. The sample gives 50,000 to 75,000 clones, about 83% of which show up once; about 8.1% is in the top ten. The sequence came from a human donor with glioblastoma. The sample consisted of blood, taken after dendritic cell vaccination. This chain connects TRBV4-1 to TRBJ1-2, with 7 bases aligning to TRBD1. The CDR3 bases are TGCGCCAGCAGCCAAGTAGCCAGGGACAGCTTCTATGGCTACACCTTC. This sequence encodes CASSQVARDSFYGYTF.